The next 29 T cell receptor beta chains were all read from a single sample in a study of naive and memory T cell subsets. General study points: A few larger clonotypes appeared in naive repertoires, especially CD8, possibly memory cells re-expressing CD45RA.

Two oligonucleotides, mixed equimolar, formed the beta constant-region primer covering TRBC1 and TRBC2. Ligated cDNA was amplified by four rounds of PCR with nested alpha and beta constant-region primers and SP2. From the UMI-ligation and nested PCR reads, TCRdb called clonotypes with MiXCR, one entry per CDR3 protein. The table lists 120,000 to 150,000 distinct CDR3 sequences, roughly 22% of them singletons. These receptors' antigens are unknown. The sample taken for sequencing was naive CD4+ T cells from blood. The receptors shown here come from a human donor in good health.

This chain connects TRBV25-1 to TRBJ2-7, with TRBD2 as a possible D gene (5 bases). Germline loops: CDR1 MGHDK, CDR2 SYGVNS. The length of the CDR3 is 14 residues. Trimming took 9 bases from V and 0 from J, leaving 15 bases between them. The CDR3 nucleotides are TGTGCCAGACTAGATGGAACGAGCTCCTACGAGCAGTACTTC. Translating it yields CARLDGTSSYEQYF.

Only one count was recorded for this clonotype. The V and J genes are TRBV5-1 and TRBJ1-1; no clear D. V lost 0 bases, J lost 3 bases, and 12 bases lay in between. This CDR3 has 15 amino acids. Germline CDR1 and CDR2: SGHRS and YFSETQ. Here the CDR3 DNA reads TGCGCCAGCAGCTTGGCGCGGGTGGGCTACACTGAAGCTTTCTTT. Its protein is CASSLARVGYTEAFF.

This clonotype came up a few times. The V and J genes are TRBV20-1 and TRBJ2-2; no definite D call. V lost 2 bases and J lost 0, with 4 bases in between. This CDR3 is 13 amino acids long. Looked up from germline, CDR1 is DFQATT and CDR2 is SNEGSKA (reference sequence). The CDR3 nucleotides read TGCAGTGCTAGACAGACGAACACCGGGGAGCTGTTTTTT. Its translation: CSARQTNTGELFF.

This clonotype has more than one count but fewer than ten. The V and J genes are TRBV18 and TRBJ2-5, with a possible D match to TRBD2 (6 bases). The ends were cut back, 0 bases at V and 0 bases at J, with 14 bases in the middle. Germline V gene lookup returns CDR1 KGHSH and CDR2 LQKENI. The CDR3 length is 17 residues. In nucleotides, the CDR3 is TGTGCCAGCTCACCACCGAAAGGACGGGAGAACCAAGAGACCCAGTACTTC. It translates to CASSPPKGRENQETQYF. The variable domain in full, with the rest retrieved from reference TRBV18 and TRBJ2-5, is NAGVMQNPRHLVRRRGQEARLRCSPMKGHSHVYWYRQLPEEGLKFMVYLQKENIIDESGMPKERFSAEFPKEGPSILRIQQVVRGDSAAYFCASSPPKGRENQETQYFGPGTRLLVL.

This clonotype was counted a few times. In DNA form, the CDR3 reads TGTGCCAGCACGCGTGGGCGACTAGCGAGAATAAACTCCTACGAGCAGTACTTC. This codes for CASTRGRLARINSYEQYF. The chain recombines TRBV11-2 with TRBJ2-7, with 8 bases that match TRBD2. V lost 7 bases to trimming and J lost 0 bases; unmatched junction nucleotides: 17. CDR1 is SGHAT, CDR2 FQNNGV, per germline. CDR3 size: 18 residues.

This clonotype was recorded a few times. The chain combines TRBV7-3 with TRBJ2-7; D perhaps matches TRBD1 (5 bases). The CDR3 is 12 residues long. Trimming removed 2 bases at V and 8 bases at J, with 10 bases between. Germline V gene lookup returns CDR1 SGHTA and CDR2 FQGTGA. CDR3 bases: TGTGCCAGCAGCTTAGGCGACAGCAAGCAGTACTTC. This encodes CASSLGDSKQYF.

This clonotype was detected ten times or more. The chain combines TRBV29-1 with TRBJ2-1; 10 nucleotides line up with TRBD2. CDR3 length: 15 residues. Germline lookup yields CDR1 SQVTM and CDR2 ANQGSEA. The V and J ends lost 6 bases and 8 bases, in that order; junction bases with no gene match: 13. CDR3 amino acids: CSVRGVVAGGDEQFF. CDR3 bases: TGCAGCGTCCGGGGGGTGGTAGCGGGAGGTGATGAGCAGTTCTTC.

This chain's CDR3 is CASRGGAMSSYNEQFF. The CDR3 DNA is TGTGCCAGTCGGGGGGGTGCTATGAGCTCCTACAATGAGCAGTTCTTC. The chain carries TRBV6-5 and TRBJ2-1; TRBD2 matches 8 bases. J lost 0 bases, V lost 9 bases, and 10 bases had no gene match. Looked up from germline, CDR1 is MNHEY and CDR2 is SVGAGI. The CDR3 is 16 residues long.

The V and J genes are TRBV6-2 or TRBV6-3 and TRBJ2-5; 7 nucleotides match TRBD1. This CDR3 region has 14 residues. Germline CDR1 is MNHEY and CDR2 is SVGEGT. V lost 6 bases and J lost 1; bases outside the gene matches: 5. The CDR3 DNA is TGTGCCAGCAGACTCGGGACAGTCCAAGAGACCCAGTACTTC. This translates into CASRLGTVQETQYF.

Only a few counts were recorded for this clonotype. V and J are TRBV5-1 and TRBJ2-1; TRBD2 matches at 10 bases. The CDR3 spans 13 residues. J lost 7 bases, V lost 4 bases, and 2 bases had no gene match. In germline, CDR1 is SGHRS, CDR2 YFSETQ. CDR3 bases: TGCGCCAGCAGCGGACTAGCGGCGAATGAGCAGTTCTTC. It encodes CASSGLAANEQFF.

The chain has TRBV7-2 and TRBJ1-5; D is uncertain. Trimming stripped 1 base from V and 4 bases from J, with 5 bases between. Germline V CDR1 and CDR2: SGHTA, FQGNSA. This CDR3 comprises 13 residues. The CDR3 here is CASSLEVNQPQHF. The CDR3 bases are TGTGCCAGCAGCTTAGAAGTGAATCAGCCCCAGCATTTT.

This clonotype was detected ten times or more. The chain joins TRBV25-1 to TRBJ2-5; no reliable D call. CDR3 length: 14 amino acids. The V end lost 5 bases, the J end lost 4 bases, and 14 bases lay between the germline ends. CDR1 and CDR2 from the germline V gene are MGHDK and SYGVNS. CDR3 region: CASSLKLWGETQYF. DNA for the CDR3: TGTGCCAGCAGTCTCAAACTATGGGGAGAGACCCAGTACTTC.

The rearrangement joins TRBV6-5 to TRBJ1-3; no reliable D call. The CDR3 runs 15 residues. Germline V lookup: CDR1 MNHEY, CDR2 SVGAGI. V lost 0 bases and J 0 bases, leaving 6 bases between the germline ends. CDR3 nucleotide sequence: TGTGCCAGCAGTTACTCAACAGCCTCTGGAAACACCATATATTTT. Protein sequence: CASSYSTASGNTIYF.

The sample holds a few counts of this clonotype. The chain recombines TRBV12-3 or TRBV12-4 with TRBJ1-5, with unresolved D. Trimming left V 5 bases short and J 6 bases short, with 20 bases between. This CDR3 contains 16 residues. CDR3 sequence reads: CASSESEGMRVQPQHF. CDR3 DNA sequence: TGTGCCAGCAGTGAATCGGAAGGTATGAGGGTTCAGCCCCAGCATTTT.

The rearrangement links TRBV12-3 or TRBV12-4 to TRBJ2-1; 8 bases align to TRBD2. The CDR3 is made up of 17 amino acids. V shed 3 bases, J shed 2 bases, and the junction held 9 bases outside the gene matches. The CDR3 reads CASSFLYGRAAYNEQFF. The CDR3 bases are TGTGCCAGCAGTTTTTTATACGGGAGGGCCGCCTACAATGAGCAGTTCTTC.

This clonotype was counted a few times. The genes are TRBV29-1 and TRBJ1-5; 11 bases agree with TRBD1. V lost 5 bases, J lost 7 bases, and 7 bases stayed unmatched. Germline loops: CDR1 SQVTM, CDR2 ANQGSEA. The CDR3 sequence is 14 residues long. The chain's CDR3 is CSVSPGQGDQPQHF. CDR3 DNA sequence: TGCAGCGTTTCACCGGGACAGGGGGACCAGCCCCAGCATTTT.

The chain has TRBV20-1 and TRBJ2-7; 7 positions agree with TRBD1. V trimming: 5 bases; J trimming: 5 bases; junction bases outside the gene matches: 9. CDR1 is DFQATT, CDR2 SNEGSKA, per germline (reference sequence). The CDR3 length is 13 residues. The CDR3 is CSAGQVVANEQYF. The DNA of the CDR3 is TGCAGTGCTGGACAGGTCGTGGCCAACGAGCAGTACTTC.

This clonotype was seen ten or more times. The chain combines TRBV29-1 with TRBJ2-1; 10 bases line up with TRBD2. This CDR3 region has 16 residues. CDR1 and CDR2 (germline): SQVTM, ANQGSEA. The J segment lost 6 bases and the V segment lost 7 bases, leaving 15 bases of the junction unmatched. The DNA of the CDR3 is TGCAGCGCCGGATACTCCGCTGCTAGCGGGAGCAATGAGCAGTTCTTC. Translating gives CSAGYSAASGSNEQFF.

This clonotype occurred many times. The chain links TRBV7-9 to TRBJ1-1; tentatively, D is TRBD1 (5 bases). CDR1 SEHNR and CDR2 FQNEAQ come from the germline V gene (reference sequence). This CDR3 comprises 11 residues. The V end lost 5 bases, the J end lost 7 bases, and 8 bases lay between the germline ends. The CDR3 loop is CASSGHVEAFF. CDR3 coding DNA: TGTGCCAGCAGCGGACACGTTGAAGCTTTCTTT.

The CDR3: CASRLGVTNEQFF. In nucleotides, the CDR3 is TGCGCCAGCAGGCTAGGCGTCACCAATGAGCAGTTCTTC. The rearrangement uses TRBV5-1 and TRBJ2-1; D remains unclear. The CDR3 is 13 residues long. From germline, CDR1 is SGHRS and CDR2 YFSETQ. Trimming cost V 5 bases and J 6 bases, with 12 bases left between them. Supplemented by reference TRBV5-1 and TRBJ2-1, the full variable domain reads KAGVTQTPRYLIKTRGQQVTLSCSPISGHRSVSWYQQTPGQGLQFLFEYFSETQRNKGNFPGRFSGRQFSNSRSEMNVSTLELGDSALYLCASRLGVTNEQFFGPGTRLTVL.

In its sample, this clonotype was seen a few times. V is TRBV10-3 and J is TRBJ1-1; D might be TRBD1 (6 bases). The germline V gene encodes CDR1 ENHRY and CDR2 SYGVKD. The CDR3 length is 15 residues. V was shortened by 5 bases and J by 1 base, with 14 bases between the two germline ends. The CDR3 spells CAISPTGPENTEAFF. The CDR3 nucleotides are TGTGCCATCAGTCCAACAGGGCCGGAGAACACTGAAGCTTTCTTT.

This clonotype has only a few counts. The V call is TRBV7-2, the J call TRBJ1-1; a weak D match, TRBD1 (5 bases). There are 15 residues in the CDR3. The ends were cut back, 5 bases at V and 6 bases at J, with 19 bases in the middle. Germline CDR1 and CDR2: SGHTA and FQGNSA. The CDR3 region has the DNA TGTGCCAGCAGCGAGCAGGGACCCACTCAATCTGAAGCTTTCTTT. It encodes CASSEQGPTQSEAFF.

V usage is TRBV5-1 and J usage is TRBJ2-1, with a tentative D call TRBD1 (8 bases). The CDR3 covers 15 residues. With 3 bases removed from V and 3 bases from J, the gap between germline ends came to 13 bases. Germline assignment: CDR1 SGHRS and CDR2 YFSETQ. CDR3 in amino acids: CASSSNRGGYNEQFF. As DNA, the CDR3 is TGCGCCAGCAGCTCCAACAGGGGGGGCTACAATGAGCAGTTCTTC.

This clonotype was detected ten times or more. The chain has TRBV12-3 or TRBV12-4 and TRBJ2-1; D is unresolved. This CDR3 spans 12 amino acids. V was trimmed by 4 bases and J by 4 bases, leaving 5 bases between them. In DNA form, the CDR3 reads TGTGCCAGCAGTTCACAGTACAATGAGCAGTTCTTC. Translation: CASSSQYNEQFF.

This chain links TRBV18 with TRBJ2-7, with D maybe TRBD1 (6 bases). This CDR3 is 13 amino acids long. Germline CDR1 reads KGHSH; CDR2 reads LQKENI. The V end was cut by 3 bases, the J end by 4 bases, with 10 bases between. The CDR3 nucleotides are TGTGCCAGCTCACCTCAGCAGGGGTACGAGCAGTACTTC. Its protein product is CASSPQQGYEQYF.

This clonotype has a count of ten or more. This rearrangement joins TRBV20-1 to TRBJ1-1; possibly TRBD1 for D (5 bases). The V end lost 5 bases, the J end lost 5 bases, and 15 bases lay between the germline ends. Germline lookup yields CDR1 DFQATT and CDR2 SNEGSKA (reference sequence). CDR3 length: 13 amino acids. The CDR3 protein is CSALDRSGTEAFF. The CDR3 region has the DNA TGCAGTGCTTTAGACAGATCGGGGACTGAAGCTTTCTTT.

This clonotype was counted between two and nine times. The chain recombines TRBV3-1 with TRBJ2-5; D unclear. The germline V gene encodes CDR1 LGHDT and CDR2 YNNKEL (reference sequence). Deletions cut 0 bases from V and 1 base from J, with 12 bases between. This CDR3 is 16 amino acids long. CDR3 loop: CASSQDLRGLQETQYF. CDR3 coding DNA: TGTGCCAGCAGCCAAGATTTAAGAGGCCTCCAAGAGACCCAGTACTTC.

The table lists this clonotype with many counts. This sequence joins TRBV5-1 and TRBJ2-1; 9 bases are shared with TRBD2. Germline V CDR1 and CDR2: SGHRS, YFSETQ. J was trimmed by 6 bases and V by 1 base; bases with no gene match: 11. This CDR3 spans 17 amino acids. Here the CDR3 reads CASSLPRFSGRANEQFF. In DNA form, the CDR3 reads TGCGCCAGCAGCTTGCCCCGCTTTAGCGGGAGAGCCAATGAGCAGTTCTTC.

The J gene is TRBJ2-7, the V gene TRBV11-2; 8 nucleotides align to TRBD1. The germline gives CDR1 SGHAT, CDR2 FQNNGV. The V segment lost 2 bases and the J segment 3 bases; nucleotides outside the gene matches: 12. This CDR3 spans 17 amino acids. The CDR3 DNA reads TGTGCCAGCAGCTTACGACCTTCGGGACAGGAATTCTACGAGCAGTACTTC. Translated, it gives CASSLRPSGQEFYEQYF.